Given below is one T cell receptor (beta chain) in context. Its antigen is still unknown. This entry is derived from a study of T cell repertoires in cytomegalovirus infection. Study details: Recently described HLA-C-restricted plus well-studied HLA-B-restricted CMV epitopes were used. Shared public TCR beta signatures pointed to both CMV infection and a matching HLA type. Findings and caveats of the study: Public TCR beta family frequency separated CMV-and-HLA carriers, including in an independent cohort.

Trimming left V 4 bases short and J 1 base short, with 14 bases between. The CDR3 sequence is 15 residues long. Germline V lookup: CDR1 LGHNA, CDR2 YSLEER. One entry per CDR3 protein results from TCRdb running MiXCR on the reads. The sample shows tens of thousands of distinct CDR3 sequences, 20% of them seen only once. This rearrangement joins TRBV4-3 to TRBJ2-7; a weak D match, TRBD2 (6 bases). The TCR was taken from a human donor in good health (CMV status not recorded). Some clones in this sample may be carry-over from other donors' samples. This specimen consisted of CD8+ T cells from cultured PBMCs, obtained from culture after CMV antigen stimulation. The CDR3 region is CASSPGGGLSYEQYF. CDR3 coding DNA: TGCGCCAGCAGCCCCGGCGGAGGGCTATCCTACGAGCAGTACTTC.